The 29 T cell receptor beta chains below were found in one sample sequenced in a study of blood T cell repertoires in COVID-19. The protocol was immunoSEQ multiplex PCR, while the TCRdb copy is restricted to in-frame clones and leaves out a portion. The sample comprises approximately 240,000 clones, approximately 80% of which are singletons, and 5% to 7% rests with the top ten. The sequencing input was peripheral blood. These receptors originate from a woman aged 60-70 years with active or convalescent COVID-19.

The chain recombines TRBV11-3 with TRBJ2-3; TRBD2 matches 10 bases. Germline V CDR1 and CDR2: SGHNT, YENEEA. J gave up 0 bases and V 4 bases, and 13 bases lay outside the gene matches. This CDR3 is built from 19 residues. In DNA, the CDR3 is TGTGCCAGCAGCTCAGAAGACGGGCCGGGACTAGCGAGCACAGATACGCAGTATTTT. This sequence encodes CASSSEDGPGLASTDTQYF.

The J gene is TRBJ1-1, the V gene TRBV30, with 10 bases matching TRBD1. The CDR3 spans 15 residues. Germline values: CDR1 GTSNPN, CDR2 SVGIG (reference sequence). The V segment lost 2 bases and the J segment 7 bases; nucleotides outside the gene matches: 10. The CDR3 DNA reads as TGTGCCTGGAGTTGGGACAGGGGTTACGCCGGTGAAGCTTTCTTT. Amino acids: CAWSWDRGYAGEAFF.

V gene TRBV14 combines with J gene TRBJ2-6, with D uncertain. Germline CDR1 and CDR2: SGHDN and FVKESK. Trimming removed 3 bases from V and 0 bases from J, with 9 bases in between. The CDR3 runs 16 residues. CDR3 nucleotide sequence: TGTGCCAGCAGCCATTGGTACAGCTCTGGGGCCAACGTCCTGACTTTC. Its translation: CASSHWYSSGANVLTF.

This clone was counted once. This chain uses TRBV10-3 with TRBJ2-3; D perhaps matches TRBD1 (5 bases). The ends were cut back, 3 bases at V and 4 bases at J, with 8 bases in the middle. Looked up from germline, CDR1 is ENHRY and CDR2 is SYGVKD. The CDR3 totals 13 residues. Here the CDR3 reads CAISERGADTQYF. The DNA for the CDR3 is TGTGCCATCAGTGAAAGGGGCGCAGATACGCAGTATTTT.

V gene TRBV12-3 or TRBV12-4 combines with J gene TRBJ1-2; no clear D. Trimming took off 7 bases at V and 8 bases at J, with 14 bases between the two ends. The CDR3 loop spans 12 amino acids. For the CDR3, the DNA is TGTGCCAGCAACATGGGTGGGGAGGGCTACACCTTC. Amino acid sequence: CASNMGGEGYTF.

The chain recombines TRBV18 with TRBJ2-2; 11 bases align to TRBD1. V was pared by 3 bases and J by 4 bases, with 4 bases of the junction left unmatched. This CDR3 is 16 amino acids long. Germline V lookup: CDR1 KGHSH, CDR2 LQKENI. Written as DNA, the CDR3 is TGTGCCAGCTCACCGCCGGGACAGGGGGGCACCGGGGAGCTGTTTTTT. This translates into CASSPPGQGGTGELFF.

This chain uses TRBV7-2 with TRBJ2-3; 8 bases line up with TRBD2. V lost 8 bases, J lost 6 bases, and 13 bases stayed unmatched. There are 15 residues in the CDR3. Per germline, CDR1 SGHTA and CDR2 FQGNSA. CDR3 loop: CASRYAGGGSDTQYF. The CDR3 region has the DNA TGTGCCAGCCGATATGCCGGGGGGGGGTCCGATACGCAGTATTTT.

This clone was observed once. The rearrangement uses TRBV25-1 and TRBJ2-5; D possibly corresponds to TRBD2 (6 bases). V was trimmed by 6 bases and J by 9 bases, leaving 14 bases between them. Germline V gives CDR1 MGHDK, CDR2 SYGVNS. This CDR3 is built from 12 residues. The DNA for the CDR3 is TGTGCCAGCAGCGAGACGGGGGTCGCCCAGTACTTC. Its translation: CASSETGVAQYF.

The J gene is TRBJ1-5, the V gene TRBV19; TRBD1 agrees at 8 bases. The trim removed 3 bases at V and 4 bases at J, leaving 5 bases unmatched. The germline V gene encodes CDR1 LNHDA and CDR2 SQIVND (reference sequence). This CDR3 has 15 amino acids. CDR3 residues: CASSIGQGRNQPQHF. For the CDR3, the DNA is TGTGCCAGTAGTATTGGACAGGGAAGGAATCAGCCCCAGCATTTT. Full variable domain (outside the CDR3, taken from reference TRBV19 and TRBJ1-5): DGGITQSPKYLFRKEGQNVTLSCEQNLNHDAMYWYRQDPGQGLRLIYYSQIVNDFQKGDIAEGYSVSREKKESFPLTVTSAQKNPTAFYLCASSIGQGRNQPQHFGDGTRLSIL.

This sequence joins TRBV7-2 and TRBJ2-4; TRBD1 aligns across 8 bases. The CDR3 has 16 residues. V lost 3 bases, J lost 4 bases, and 8 bases stayed unmatched. The germline CDR1 and CDR2 sequences are SGHTA and FQGNSA. CDR3 loop: CASSLQGAGGKNIQYF. CDR3 sequence (DNA): TGTGCCAGCAGCTTGCAGGGGGCGGGCGGGAAAAACATTCAGTACTTC.

CDR3 DNA: TGCGCCAGCAGCCCTGGGCCGAGCTCCTACAATGAGCAGTTCTTC. Protein sequence: CASSPGPSSYNEQFF. The chain has TRBV4-1 and TRBJ2-1; unclear D gene. Deletions cut 4 bases from V and 0 bases from J, with 10 bases between. The germline CDR1 and CDR2 sequences are MGHRA and YSYEKL. The CDR3 extends over 15 amino acids.

The chain carries TRBV19 and TRBJ1-1; TRBD1 matches at 7 bases. The V gene's germline CDR1 is LNHDA and CDR2 SQIVND (reference sequence). The CDR3 has 14 amino acids. V was clipped by 7 bases and J by 0 bases; unmatched bases: 5. The DNA for the CDR3 is TGTGCCAGTACCCGGACAGGAATGAACACTGAAGCTTTCTTT. Translated: CASTRTGMNTEAFF. The full variable domain, rest sourced from reference TRBV19 and TRBJ1-1, is DGGITQSPKYLFRKEGQNVTLSCEQNLNHDAMYWYRQDPGQGLRLIYYSQIVNDFQKGDIAEGYSVSREKKESFPLTVTSAQKNPTAFYLCASTRTGMNTEAFFGQGTRLTVV.

V gene TRBV7-2 combines with J gene TRBJ2-7; D is unresolved. CDR3 size: 14 residues. Germline CDR1 SGHTA, CDR2 FQGNSA. The ends were cut back, 2 bases at V and 0 bases at J, with 8 bases in the middle. Written as DNA, the CDR3 is TGTGCCAGCAGCTTAACGGGTGGCTCCTACGAGCAGTACTTC. Protein sequence: CASSLTGGSYEQYF.

The V and J genes are TRBV6-5 and TRBJ1-5; D ambiguous. The germline V and J ends were trimmed by 6 bases and 6 bases, with 9 bases remaining between them. Germline V gives CDR1 MNHEY, CDR2 SVGAGI. There are 12 residues in the CDR3. Here the CDR3 DNA reads TGTGCCAGCAGCGACAACCTTCAGCCCCAGCATTTT. This codes for CASSDNLQPQHF.

This rearrangement joins TRBV2 to TRBJ2-1; D ambiguous. The CDR3 contains 15 residues. V shed 1 base and J shed 4 bases, with 11 bases lying between them. The germline V gene encodes CDR1 SNHLY and CDR2 FYNNEI. CDR3: CASSEGRSRYNEQFF. CDR3 sequence (DNA): TGTGCCAGCAGTGAAGGGAGAAGTAGGTACAATGAGCAGTTCTTC.

CDR3 protein: CASSSRDREYEQYV. CDR3 DNA: TGTGCCAGCAGCTCCCGGGACAGGGAATACGAGCAGTACGTC. This sequence joins TRBV5-8 and TRBJ2-7; 9 positions agree with TRBD1. J lost 4 bases, V lost 3 bases, and 5 bases had no gene match. CDR3 length equals 14 residues. Germline V gene data show CDR1 as SGHTS and CDR2 as YDEGEE.

The CDR3 region has the DNA TGTGCCTGGAATCTAAATACTGAAGCTTTCTTT. Translation: CAWNLNTEAFF. The V call is TRBV30, the J call TRBJ1-1; D call uncertain. The V end was cut by 4 bases, the J end by 5 bases, with 8 bases between. This CDR3 region has 11 residues. CDR1 GTSNPN and CDR2 SVGIG come from the germline V gene (reference sequence). Using reference TRBV30 and TRBJ1-1 for the parts outside the CDR3, the full variable domain is SQTIHQWPATLVQPVGSPLSLECTVEGTSNPNLYWYRQAAGRGLQLLFYSVGIGQISSEVPQNLSASRPQDRQFILSSKKLLLSDSGFYLCAWNLNTEAFFGQGTRLTVV.

The chain carries TRBV29-1 and TRBJ2-1, with D possibly matching TRBD1 (6 bases). Trimming took off 6 bases at V and 3 bases at J, with 15 bases between the two ends. The germline CDR1 and CDR2 sequences are SQVTM and ANQGSEA. The CDR3 sequence is 14 residues long. The CDR3 loop is CSVADSRYYNEQFF. In DNA form, the CDR3 reads TGCAGCGTAGCGGACAGTCGGTACTACAATGAGCAGTTCTTC.

This CDR3 reads CASSSLGGEDYNEQFF. Here the CDR3 DNA reads TGTGCCAGCAGTTCCCTGGGCGGGGAGGACTACAATGAGCAGTTCTTC. This chain connects TRBV25-1 to TRBJ2-1, with TRBD2 as a possible D gene (6 bases). This CDR3 is 16 amino acids long. CDR1 MGHDK and CDR2 SYGVNS come from the germline V gene. V lost 5 bases to trimming and J lost 3 bases, with 17 bases between them.

This clone was observed once. The V and J genes are TRBV10-3 and TRBJ2-1; 8 bases match TRBD2. The germline CDR1 and CDR2 sequences are ENHRY and SYGVKD. V dropped 3 bases and J dropped 6; count of bases not matched to a gene: 4. The CDR3 spans 14 residues. The chain's CDR3 is CAISDGAGGNEQFF. As DNA, the CDR3 is TGTGCCATCAGTGATGGGGCGGGAGGCAATGAGCAGTTCTTC.

In its sample, this clone was seen many times. CDR3 nucleotides: TGCGCCAGCAGGGGACAGGCCGATTCCACTGAAGCTTTCTTT. Encoded protein: CASRGQADSTEAFF. The chain combines TRBV5-1 with TRBJ1-1; 8 nucleotides agree with TRBD1. The V gene end was trimmed by 5 bases and the J gene end by 4 bases; junction bases not matched to a gene: 7. Germline CDR1 is SGHRS and CDR2 is YFSETQ. The CDR3 has 14 amino acids.

The J gene is TRBJ2-7, the V gene TRBV28, with D maybe TRBD1 (7 bases). Trimming took 3 bases from V and 3 from J, leaving 15 bases between them. Looked up from germline, CDR1 is MDHEN and CDR2 is SYDVKM. The CDR3 sequence is 15 residues long. The chain's CDR3 is CASSFPGRGVYEQYV. The CDR3 bases are TGTGCCAGCAGTTTTCCCGGCAGGGGGGTCTACGAGCAGTACGTC.

This chain connects TRBV30 to TRBJ1-6, with D perhaps TRBD1 (6 bases). Germline V gives CDR1 GTSNPN, CDR2 SVGIG (reference sequence). This CDR3 contains 16 residues. With 3 bases removed from V and 7 bases from J, the gap between germline ends came to 19 bases. The CDR3 spells CAWRIQGPRLNSPLHF. CDR3 nucleotide sequence: TGTGCCTGGAGGATCCAGGGGCCGCGGCTCAATTCACCCCTCCACTTT.

The rearrangement joins TRBV12-3 or TRBV12-4 to TRBJ1-2; D is unclear. V lost 1 base and J lost 5, with 8 bases in between. CDR3 size: 13 residues. The CDR3 reads CASSLGATYGYTF. CDR3 nucleotides: TGTGCCAGCAGTTTAGGGGCGACATATGGCTACACCTTC.

About this clone itself: Other DNA variants within this sample encode the same CDR3. The chain links TRBV12-5 to TRBJ2-2; 7 bases align to TRBD1. Germline values: CDR1 LGHNT, CDR2 FRNRAP. The V gene end was trimmed by 6 bases and the J gene end by 5 bases; junction bases not matched to a gene: 6. CDR3 size: 14 residues. The CDR3 sequence: CASGPTGVTGELFF. In DNA form, the CDR3 reads TGTGCTAGTGGCCCAACAGGGGTAACCGGGGAGCTGTTTTTT.

This clone was counted a few times. This sequence joins TRBV6-6 and TRBJ2-4; tentative D call: TRBD1 (5 bases). The V end was cut by 10 bases, the J end by 14 bases, with 15 bases between. The V gene's germline CDR1 is MNHNY and CDR2 SVGAGI (reference sequence). This CDR3 region has 10 residues. CDR3 DNA: TGTGCCACTTACTACAGGAGAGAGTACTTC. Its translation is CATYYRREYF.

This chain uses TRBV6-5 with TRBJ1-6; TRBD1 aligns across 7 bases. Trimming removed 6 bases from V and 7 bases from J; junction bases left unmatched: 6. CDR1 is MNHEY, CDR2 SVGAGI, per germline. CDR3 length: 14 amino acids. Here the CDR3 DNA reads TGTGCCAGCAGGACGACAGGGAGAAATTCACCCCTCCACTTT. This gives the protein CASRTTGRNSPLHF.

This clone has only a few counts. The rearrangement uses TRBV7-3 and TRBJ2-7, with TRBD1 matching over 9 bases. Germline trimming cut 5 bases from V and 3 bases from J; bases unmatched to any gene: 11. Per germline, CDR1 SGHTA and CDR2 FQGTGA. The CDR3 has 16 amino acids. CDR3 in DNA: TGTGCCAGCAGCCTAGTGGGGACGGGACAGGGCTACGAGCAGTACTTC. Translated: CASSLVGTGQGYEQYF.

The CDR3 loop is CSASMVAGGSSYNEQFF. The CDR3, as DNA: TGCAGTGCTAGTATGGTAGCGGGGGGGAGCTCCTACAATGAGCAGTTCTTC. The rearrangement uses TRBV20-1 and TRBJ2-1, with 11 bases matching TRBD2. CDR3 length equals 17 residues. The germline V gene encodes CDR1 DFQATT and CDR2 SNEGSKA (reference sequence). V lost 3 bases to trimming and J lost 0 bases; unmatched junction nucleotides: 7.